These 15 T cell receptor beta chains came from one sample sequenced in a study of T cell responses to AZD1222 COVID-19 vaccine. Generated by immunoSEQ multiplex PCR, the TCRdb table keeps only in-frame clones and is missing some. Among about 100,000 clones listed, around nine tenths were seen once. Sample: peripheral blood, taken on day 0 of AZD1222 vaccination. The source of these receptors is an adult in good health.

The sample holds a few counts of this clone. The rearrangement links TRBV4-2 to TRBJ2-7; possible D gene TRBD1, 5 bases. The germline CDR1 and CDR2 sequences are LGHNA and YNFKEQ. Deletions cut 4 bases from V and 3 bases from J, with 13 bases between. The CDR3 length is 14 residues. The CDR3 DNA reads TGTGCCAGCAGCCCCGCTAGAACAGGCTACGAGCAGTACTTC. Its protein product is CASSPARTGYEQYF.

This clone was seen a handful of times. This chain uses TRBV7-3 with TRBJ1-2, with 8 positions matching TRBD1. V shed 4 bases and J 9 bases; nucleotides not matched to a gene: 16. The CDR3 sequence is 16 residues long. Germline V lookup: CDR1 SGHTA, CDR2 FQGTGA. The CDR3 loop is CASSSTFGGQEKSYTF. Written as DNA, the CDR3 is TGTGCCAGCAGCTCAACCTTCGGGGGACAGGAAAAGAGCTACACCTTC.

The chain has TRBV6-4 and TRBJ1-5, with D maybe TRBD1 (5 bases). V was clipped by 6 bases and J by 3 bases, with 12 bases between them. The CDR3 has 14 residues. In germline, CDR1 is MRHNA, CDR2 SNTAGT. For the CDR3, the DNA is TGTGCCAGCAGCGGGGACGCCCACAATCAGCCCCAGCATTTT. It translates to CASSGDAHNQPQHF.

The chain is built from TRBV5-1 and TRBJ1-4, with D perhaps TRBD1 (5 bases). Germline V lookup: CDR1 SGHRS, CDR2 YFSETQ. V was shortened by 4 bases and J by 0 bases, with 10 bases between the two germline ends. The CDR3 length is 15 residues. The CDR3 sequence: CASSVSGTTNEKLFF. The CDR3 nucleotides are TGCGCCAGCAGCGTATCAGGGACAACTAATGAAAAACTGTTTTTT. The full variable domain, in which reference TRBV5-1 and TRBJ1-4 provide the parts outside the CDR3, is KAGVTQTPRYLIKTRGQQVTLSCSPISGHRSVSWYQQTPGQGLQFLFEYFSETQRNKGNFPGRFSGRQFSNSRSEMNVSTLELGDSALYLCASSVSGTTNEKLFFGSGTQLSVL.

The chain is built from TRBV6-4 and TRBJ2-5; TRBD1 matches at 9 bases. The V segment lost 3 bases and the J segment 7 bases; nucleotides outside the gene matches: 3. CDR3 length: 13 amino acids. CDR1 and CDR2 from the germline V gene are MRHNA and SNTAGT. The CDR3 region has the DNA TGTGCCAGCAGTGAGGGACAGGGAGGGACCCAGTACTTC. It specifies CASSEGQGGTQYF.

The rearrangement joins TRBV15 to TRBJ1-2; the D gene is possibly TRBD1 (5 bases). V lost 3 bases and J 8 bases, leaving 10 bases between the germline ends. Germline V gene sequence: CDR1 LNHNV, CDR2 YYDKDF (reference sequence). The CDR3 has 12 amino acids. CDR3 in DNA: TGTGCCACCAGCAGGCGGGGGAGCGGCTACACCTTC. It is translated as CATSRRGSGYTF.

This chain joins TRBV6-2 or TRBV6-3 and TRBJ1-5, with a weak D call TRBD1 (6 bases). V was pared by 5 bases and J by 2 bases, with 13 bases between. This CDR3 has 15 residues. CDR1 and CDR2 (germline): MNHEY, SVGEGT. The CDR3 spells CASSPRGRGNQPQHF. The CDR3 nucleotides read TGTGCCAGCAGTCCCCGGGGGCGAGGCAATCAGCCCCAGCATTTT.

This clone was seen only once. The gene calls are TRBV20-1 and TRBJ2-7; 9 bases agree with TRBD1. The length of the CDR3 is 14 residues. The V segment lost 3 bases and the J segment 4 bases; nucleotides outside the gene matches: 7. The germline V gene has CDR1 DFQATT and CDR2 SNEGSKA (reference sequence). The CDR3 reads CSASVPGQGYEQYF. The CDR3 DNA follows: TGCAGTGCTAGTGTTCCGGGACAGGGTTACGAGCAGTACTTC.

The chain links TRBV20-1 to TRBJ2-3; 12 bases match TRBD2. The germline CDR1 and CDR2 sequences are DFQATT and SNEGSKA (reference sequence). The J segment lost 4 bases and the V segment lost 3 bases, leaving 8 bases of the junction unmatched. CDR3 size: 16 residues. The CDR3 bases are TGCAGTGCTAGTCTTGGTCCTAGCGGGGGGGCAGATACGCAGTATTTT. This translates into CSASLGPSGGADTQYF.

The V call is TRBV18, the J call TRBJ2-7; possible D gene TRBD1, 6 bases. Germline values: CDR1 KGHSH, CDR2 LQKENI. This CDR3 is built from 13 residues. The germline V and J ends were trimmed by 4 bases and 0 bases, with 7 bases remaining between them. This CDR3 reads CASSRDISYEQYF. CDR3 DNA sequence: TGTGCCAGCTCACGGGACATCTCCTACGAGCAGTACTTC.

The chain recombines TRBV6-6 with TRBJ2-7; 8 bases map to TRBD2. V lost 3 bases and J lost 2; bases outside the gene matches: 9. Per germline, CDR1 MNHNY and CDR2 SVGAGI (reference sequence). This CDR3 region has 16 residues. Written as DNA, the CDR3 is TGTGCCAGCAGTTATTCAAGCGGGGGCACGACCTACGAGCAGTACTTC. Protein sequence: CASSYSSGGTTYEQYF.

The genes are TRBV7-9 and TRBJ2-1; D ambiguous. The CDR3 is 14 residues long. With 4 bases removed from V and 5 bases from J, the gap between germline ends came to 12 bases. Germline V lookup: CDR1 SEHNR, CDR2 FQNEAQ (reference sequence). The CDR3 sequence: CASSSARWDNEQFF. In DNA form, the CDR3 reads TGTGCCAGCAGCTCCGCTCGGTGGGACAATGAGCAGTTCTTC.

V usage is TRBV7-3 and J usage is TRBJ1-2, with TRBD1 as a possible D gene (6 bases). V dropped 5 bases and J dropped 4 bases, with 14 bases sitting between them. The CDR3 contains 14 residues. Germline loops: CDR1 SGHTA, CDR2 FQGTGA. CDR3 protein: CASSEGGGLYGYTF. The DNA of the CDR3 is TGTGCCAGCAGCGAAGGGGGAGGTCTCTATGGCTACACCTTC.

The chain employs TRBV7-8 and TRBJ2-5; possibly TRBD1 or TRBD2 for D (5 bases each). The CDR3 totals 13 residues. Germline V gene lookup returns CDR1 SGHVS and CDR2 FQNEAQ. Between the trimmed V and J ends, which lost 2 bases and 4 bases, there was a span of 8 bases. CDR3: CASSLRGPETQYF. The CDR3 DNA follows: TGTGCCAGCAGCTTACGGGGACCAGAGACCCAGTACTTC.

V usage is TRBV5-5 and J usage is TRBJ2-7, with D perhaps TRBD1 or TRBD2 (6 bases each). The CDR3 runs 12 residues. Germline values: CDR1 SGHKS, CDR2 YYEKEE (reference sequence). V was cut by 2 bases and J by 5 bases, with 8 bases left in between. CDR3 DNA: TGTGCCAGCAGCTTTGGGGGGCACGAGCAGTACTTC. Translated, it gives CASSFGGHEQYF. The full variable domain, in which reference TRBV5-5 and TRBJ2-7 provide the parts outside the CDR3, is DAGVTQSPTHLIKTRGQQVTLRCSPISGHKSVSWYQQVLGQGPQFIFQYYEKEERGRGNFPDRFSARQFPNYSSELNVNALLLGDSALYLCASSFGGHEQYFGPGTRLTVT.